Listed here are 21 T cell receptor beta chains from one sample, sequenced in a study of shared clonotypes between healthy human individuals (TCRdb year 2020). The library was produced with the immunoSEQ multiplex PCR assay. The source is immuneACCESS, and TCRdb retained only in-frame sequences with V and J called. Part of the clones is not carried over; for the studies checked, unresolved V genes explain less than half of this, and the remainder is unexplained. The sample has about 2.1 million clones on record, about 92% of them singletons. The ten most abundant clones make up about 1.8% of the sample. CD8 naive samples were CD45RO-negative cells positively selected for CCR7, giving a CD45RA+CCR7+ population that excluded TemRA cells. The material sequenced was naive CD8+ T cells from PBMCs. The cell subset or site label here, explained by the study, means: CD45RA+CCR7+. These receptors came from a man between 18 and 29 years old in good health. Some clones in this sample may be carry-over from other donors' samples.

V and J are TRBV28 and TRBJ1-1; D gene uncertain. CDR1 is MDHEN and CDR2 is SYDVKM in the germline V gene. The length of the CDR3 is 15 residues. V was shortened by 6 bases and J by 0 bases, with 14 bases between the two germline ends. Here the CDR3 reads CASRYEGSMNTEAFF. CDR3 sequence (DNA): TGTGCCAGCAGGTACGAAGGGTCCATGAACACTGAAGCTTTCTTT.

The sample holds a few counts of this clone. This rearrangement joins TRBV10-3 to TRBJ1-1; 7 bases align to TRBD1. From germline, CDR1 is ENHRY and CDR2 SYGVKD. The trim removed 0 bases at V and 5 bases at J, leaving 3 bases unmatched. This CDR3 is built from 14 residues. DNA for the CDR3: TGTGCCATCAGTGAGTCGAGGGACAGAACTGAAGCTTTCTTT. It specifies CAISESRDRTEAFF.

The V call is TRBV7-9, the J call TRBJ2-1; 9 bases fit TRBD2. CDR3 length: 15 residues. Germline CDR1 reads SEHNR; CDR2 reads FQNEAQ (reference sequence). J gave up 4 bases and V 10 bases, and 11 bases lay outside the gene matches. The CDR3 region is CAIRGGRAGYNEQFF. In DNA, the CDR3 is TGTGCCATCCGTGGCGGGAGGGCCGGGTACAATGAGCAGTTCTTC.

As regards this clone: One junction end disagrees with the germline gene, perhaps due to a read error. CDR3 DNA: TGCGCCAGCAGTCAAGTGGGCATCGCCTACGAGCAGTACTTC. Encoded protein: CASSQVGIAYEQYF. V and J are TRBV4-1 and TRBJ2-7; D remains ambiguous. Germline lookup yields CDR1 MGHRA and CDR2 YSYEKL. The CDR3 extends over 14 amino acids.

This rearrangement joins TRBV28 to TRBJ2-7, with a weak D call TRBD1 (5 bases). The germline V gene has CDR1 MDHEN and CDR2 SYDVKM. Trimming shortened V by 5 bases and J by 4 bases, and 21 bases separated the two germline ends. The CDR3 is 16 amino acids. The CDR3 DNA reads as TGTGCCAGCAGTCCCCTGAATCCAGGACATGGTTACGAGCAGTACTTC. Translated, it gives CASSPLNPGHGYEQYF.

This chain joins TRBV5-6 and TRBJ2-2, with D unresolved. V dropped 0 bases and J dropped 5 bases, with 11 bases sitting between them. There are 15 residues in the CDR3. Germline V CDR1 and CDR2: SGHDT, YYEEEE. CDR3 residues: CASSLVGPGTGELFF. The CDR3 DNA follows: TGTGCCAGCAGCTTGGTAGGGCCCGGGACCGGGGAGCTGTTTTTT. Full variable domain (missing parts from reference TRBV5-6 and TRBJ2-2): DAGVTQSPTHLIKTRGQQVTLRCSPKSGHDTVSWYQQALGQGPQFIFQYYEEEERQRGNFPDRFSGHQFPNYSSELNVNALLLGDSALYLCASSLVGPGTGELFFGEGSRLTVL.

This rearrangement joins TRBV19 to TRBJ2-7; TRBD2 aligns across 13 bases. Germline CDR1 reads LNHDA; CDR2 reads SQIVND (reference sequence). J lost 1 base, V lost 5 bases, and 5 bases had no gene match. This CDR3 has 16 residues. As DNA, the CDR3 is TGTGCCAGTAGTTCCCTGGGACTAGCGGGATCCTACGAGCAGTACTTC. This sequence encodes CASSSLGLAGSYEQYF.

This sequence joins TRBV5-1 and TRBJ2-5; TRBD1 agrees at 7 bases. The CDR3 is 16 residues long. CDR1 SGHRS and CDR2 YFSETQ come from the germline V gene. J lost 4 bases, V lost 3 bases, and 12 bases had no gene match. DNA for the CDR3: TGCGCCAGCAGCTCCCTGACAGGGTCCCTCCCAGAGACCCAGTACTTC. Encoded protein: CASSSLTGSLPETQYF.

This clone was detected once. The chain employs TRBV7-9 and TRBJ2-5; weak D call: TRBD1 (7 bases). The DNA end favors TRBJ2-7, so the J call may be wrong. The germline V gene has CDR1 SEHNR and CDR2 FQNEAQ (reference sequence). This CDR3 contains 13 residues. The CDR3 protein is CASSLYQGGEQYF. CDR3 bases: TGTGCCAGCAGCCTCTACCAGGGGGGCGAGCAGTACTTC.

This chain joins TRBV15 and TRBJ1-1; maybe TRBD1 (5 bases). V gave up 0 bases and J gave up 6 bases, with 11 bases separating them. The length of the CDR3 is 14 residues. Germline CDR1 and CDR2: LNHNV and YYDKDF (reference sequence). The CDR3, as DNA: TGTGCCACCAGCAGAGAATCGAGGGGCCCTGAAGCTTTCTTT. The encoded protein is CATSRESRGPEAFF.

This clone has more than one count but fewer than ten. This rearrangement joins TRBV29-1 to TRBJ1-2; TRBD1 aligns across 8 bases. V shed 7 bases and J 5 bases; nucleotides not matched to a gene: 3. Per germline, CDR1 SQVTM and CDR2 ANQGSEA. The CDR3 runs to 11 residues. CDR3 amino acids: CSARTGYGYTF. CDR3 sequence (DNA): TGCAGCGCCCGGACAGGGTATGGCTACACCTTC.

Only one count was recorded for this clone. The chain recombines TRBV25-1 with TRBJ1-4; 7 positions agree with TRBD1. Germline V gene lookup returns CDR1 MGHDK and CDR2 SYGVNS. V was pared by 4 bases and J by 3 bases, with 2 bases of the junction left unmatched. The CDR3 length is 14 residues. For the CDR3, the DNA is TGTGCCAGCAGTGGAGACAGGGCTAATGAAAAACTGTTTTTT. This codes for CASSGDRANEKLFF. Looking up the rest from reference TRBV25-1 and TRBJ1-4 gives the full variable domain: EADIYQTPRYLVIGTGKKITLECSQTMGHDKMYWYQQDPGMELHLIHYSYGVNSTEKGDLSSESTVSRIRTEHFPLTLESARPSHTSQYLCASSGDRANEKLFFGSGTQLSVL.

The chain carries TRBV27 and TRBJ2-7, with TRBD2 matching over 8 bases. The germline V gene encodes CDR1 MNHEY and CDR2 SMNVEV (reference sequence). V shed 8 bases and J 7 bases; nucleotides not matched to a gene: 13. This CDR3 has 14 amino acids. CDR3 bases: TGTGCCAGCCAAATAGGCGGGGGGCCGGGGGAGCAGTACTTC. Protein sequence: CASQIGGGPGEQYF.

This chain links TRBV7-8 with TRBJ1-1; D is unresolved. The CDR3 consists of 15 residues. With 2 bases removed from V and 3 bases from J, the gap between germline ends came to 13 bases. The V gene's germline CDR1 is SGHVS and CDR2 FQNEAQ. The CDR3 sequence is CASSLNGRPDTEAFF. The CDR3 DNA sequence: TGTGCCAGCAGCTTAAACGGACGACCGGACACTGAAGCTTTCTTT.

In its sample, this clone was seen once. The chain has TRBV7-2 and TRBJ1-2; D is possibly TRBD1 (5 bases). Germline V gene data show CDR1 as SGHTA and CDR2 as FQGNSA. The CDR3 runs 14 residues. V was clipped by 5 bases and J by 1 base, with 11 bases between them. This CDR3 is CASSPRQFNYGYTF. DNA of the CDR3: TGTGCCAGCAGCCCAAGACAGTTTAACTATGGCTACACCTTC.

The chain carries TRBV29-1 and TRBJ2-1, with 7 bases identical to TRBD2. The CDR3 is 14 amino acids. The ends lost 5 bases at V and 4 bases at J; junction bases unmatched: 8. Germline V gene lookup returns CDR1 SQVTM and CDR2 ANQGSEA. The CDR3, as DNA: TGCAGCGTTCAACGGGCTAGCGGATACAATGAGCAGTTCTTC. This encodes CSVQRASGYNEQFF.

Remarks on this clone: One end of the junction varies from germline; a read error may be responsible. The rearrangement uses TRBV29-1 and TRBJ2-1; 7 positions agree with TRBD2. Germline CDR1 is SQVTM and CDR2 is ANQGSEA. The CDR3 is 8 amino acids. CDR3 protein: CSVTGGLF. The CDR3 coding sequence is TGCAGCGTTACGGGGGGACTCTTC.

The chain combines TRBV19 with TRBJ2-1, with D possibly TRBD2 on 5 matching bases. V lost 4 bases, J lost 0 bases, and 10 bases lay in between. The CDR3 loop spans 15 amino acids. Germline V CDR1 and CDR2: LNHDA, SQIVND (reference sequence). CDR3: CASSREWSSYNEQFF. The CDR3 region has the DNA TGTGCCAGTAGTAGGGAGTGGAGCTCCTACAATGAGCAGTTCTTC.

The gene calls are TRBV9 and TRBJ2-1; D is possibly TRBD2 (6 bases). The germline V and J ends were trimmed by 6 bases and 2 bases, with 15 bases remaining between them. The CDR3 contains 15 residues. Germline V CDR1 and CDR2: SGDLS, YYNGEE. The CDR3, as DNA: TGTGCCAGCACTATCGGTAGCGGACCCTACAATGAGCAGTTCTTC. Encoded protein: CASTIGSGPYNEQFF.

CDR3 protein: CASNPGPGLTDTQYF. The DNA for the CDR3 is TGTGCCAGCAACCCCGGACCCGGGCTCACAGATACGCAGTATTTT. This chain connects TRBV27 to TRBJ2-3; D gene ambiguous. The CDR3 sequence is 15 residues long. Germline CDR1 and CDR2: MNHEY and SMNVEV (reference sequence). V lost 7 bases and J lost 2, with 16 bases in between.

V and J are TRBV6-1 and TRBJ1-4; 7 positions agree with TRBD1. The CDR3 covers 16 residues. V lost 2 bases, J lost 2 bases, and 5 bases stayed unmatched. CDR1 and CDR2 from the germline V gene are MNHNS and SASEGT. The CDR3 region is CASSELRDSTNEKLFF. The CDR3 nucleotides read TGTGCCAGCAGTGAACTGAGGGACAGCACTAATGAAAAACTGTTTTTT.